A single sample gave rise to the 5 T cell receptor beta chains below, sequenced in a study of blood T cell repertoires in COVID-19. Libraries were prepared by immunoSEQ multiplex PCR; TCRdb keeps only in-frame clonotypes and omits some of them. The repertoire includes roughly 380,000 clones, roughly 90% of them detected once, and 1.5% to 1.8% sits in the top ten. Source material: peripheral blood. The receptors were sampled from a woman aged 35 to 49 with COVID-19, enrolled during active disease.

The rearrangement uses TRBV7-2 and TRBJ2-7, with 8 bases aligning to TRBD1. V gave up 5 bases and J gave up 4 bases; unmatched junction bases: 7. The CDR3 covers 14 residues. Germline values: CDR1 SGHTA, CDR2 FQGNSA. The CDR3 reads CASSEGQASYEQYF. Written as DNA, the CDR3 is TGTGCCAGCAGCGAGGGACAGGCGAGTTACGAGCAGTACTTC.

This clone was detected once. V and J are TRBV5-6 and TRBJ1-2; 8 nucleotides align to TRBD1. The CDR3 is 16 residues long. The germline gives CDR1 SGHDT, CDR2 YYEEEE. The V and J ends lost 4 bases and 1 base, in that order; junction bases with no gene match: 9. CDR3 amino acids: CASSLLNRGDNYGYTF. CDR3 in DNA: TGTGCCAGCAGCCTTCTAAACAGGGGGGATAACTATGGCTACACCTTC.

This clone was picked up a small number of times. The chain combines TRBV6-5 with TRBJ2-6; weak D call: TRBD1 (6 bases). This CDR3 region has 15 residues. The V end was cut by 6 bases, the J end by 2 bases, with 11 bases between. The germline gives CDR1 MNHEY, CDR2 SVGAGI. CDR3 residues: CASSHNRAGANVLTF. The CDR3 nucleotides read TGTGCCAGCAGCCACAACAGGGCTGGGGCCAACGTCCTGACTTTC.

The chain employs TRBV7-9 and TRBJ1-4; D perhaps matches TRBD1 (5 bases). CDR3 size: 15 residues. The ends were cut back, 5 bases at V and 2 bases at J, with 12 bases in the middle. CDR1 is SEHNR, CDR2 FQNEAQ, per germline (reference sequence). CDR3 coding DNA: TGTGCCAGCAGCCCCGGTGACAGCACTAATGAAAAACTGTTTTTT. Protein product: CASSPGDSTNEKLFF.

This rearrangement joins TRBV5-1 to TRBJ2-3; D is possibly TRBD1 (5 bases). V lost 8 bases and J lost 3, with 16 bases in between. The V gene's germline CDR1 is SGHRS and CDR2 YFSETQ. The CDR3 extends over 14 amino acids. The CDR3 reads CASTDTLGTDTQYF. The CDR3 coding sequence is TGCGCCAGTACGGACACTCTCGGGACAGATACGCAGTATTTT.